The source of this T cell receptor (beta chain) is a study of cytomegalovirus exposure and HLA in healthy donors (dated by TCRdb to the late 2010s). Some background on the complete study: In an earlier analysis of roughly 500 of the donors, approximately 260 Gb of sequence data and roughly 100 million unique TCR beta sequences from roughly 200 million T cells were reported. An early release that covered about 640 HLA-typed donors contained about 300 gigabases of sequencing data and 80 million or so unique TCR sequences. The genetic ancestry cluster associated with self-reported Caucasian donors included 70% to 85% of the 300 to 400 genotyped donors. The study aimed to test whether cataloging public T cell receptors could reveal signatures of past pathogen exposure. The T cell repertoires of roughly 660 subjects were profiled by immunosequencing and related to cytomegalovirus serostatus. A separate validation cohort of over a hundred different subjects was used in addition to the 666-subject first cohort. To predict cytomegalovirus infection status, the study brought together high-throughput TCR immunosequencing, statistical association of individual TCRs with disease status, and machine learning. To study patterns of TCR occurrence, a later analysis re-analyzed previously published TCR beta repertoires from 500 to 850 donors and added high-resolution HLA genotyping. Rather than using new phenotypic data, the later analysis identified candidate immune exposures from TCR beta sequences and from how often those sequences occurred across donors. An earlier analysis of fewer than 700 of the donors applied high-throughput TCR beta sequencing to assess whether each TCR beta V gene segment acted as functional or pseudogenic. Donor age, sex, ethnicity and CMV serostatus were compiled alongside the repertoire data. A later genetic analysis used genome-wide SNP genotypes for about 65% of the 666 donors, treating that subset as a discovery cohort. All discovery cohort repertoires had been generated using a single sequencing platform. HLA typing included class I and class II loci at four-digit resolution. The number of typed donors differed by locus: roughly 620-630 for A, B, C, DRB1 and DQB1; approximately 520 for DQA1; 606 for DPA1; and 400 to 480 for DPB1. Because of strong linkage in the cohort, a handful of DR-DQ haplotypes were treated as single units for association and clustering. Among some 400 genotyped donors of the cohort, an average of approximately 220,000 unique TCR beta nucleotide sequences was sequenced per donor, of which about 20% were non-productive.

The research as a whole found: The study listed 170 or so TCR beta chains as associated with cytomegalovirus. The authors suggested that the approach could potentially be extended to other disease states and immunological phenotypes. According to a later analysis, TCR association rates differed among HLA loci, with DRB1 alleles showing the most associated TCRs and HLA-C alleles showing the fewest. A cluster of highly shared sequence variants was judged likely to represent a technical artifact of the sequencing pipeline. Linkage disequilibrium might explain the correlated functional status among segregating V segments, but an unknown experimental factor could not be ruled out. Most TCR sequences were seen in very few donors, while some public TCRs were found in many individuals. Most CMV-associated TCR beta chains appeared to be HLA-restricted in a later analysis, and the HLA associations seemed to be driven largely by CMV exposure. CMV serostatus was the only immune exposure information available for the cohort. A later genetic analysis associated a missense DCLRE1C variant with V-gene and J-gene trimming of TCR beta chains, and an independent cohort replicated the association. A further reported finding was that TCR beta sequences accurately predicted the HLA-A and HLA-B alleles for most subjects in the first cohort. Sequencing depth was assumed to be roughly uniform across donors in the presence/absence analyses, though that assumption may not hold. A few of the identified cytomegalovirus-associated TCR beta chains were confirmed in vitro to be specific for cytomegalovirus antigens. According to a later analysis, parvovirus B19, influenza, CMV and Epstein-Barr virus appeared linked to several top co-occurrence clusters. The cohort was sequenced for TCR beta chains only, and without alpha or paired-chain data the features that could be detected were limited. A later analysis found that HLA-associated TCR beta chains were more clonally expanded and had lower generation probabilities than equally common non-associated chains. The classifier was reported to diagnose cytomegalovirus status with high specificity and sensitivity in both the original and validation cohorts. Because HLA typing was unavailable for some donors at each locus, only the typed subset was used in association tests. In a later genetic analysis, fewer N-insertions in productive TCRs were reported among donors in an Asian-associated ancestry cluster than the roughly 710-donor mean. Assigning TCR associations to individual alleles was difficult when HLA alleles, especially DR and DQ, strongly co-occurred. At a false discovery rate of 0.05, a later analysis linked approximately 18,000 TCR beta sequences to specific HLA alleles. The earlier analysis of 450 to 700 of the donors excluded fewer than 20 rarely observed V segments, including chromosome 9 orphons, because counts were too low. In an earlier analysis of 587 of the donors, most TCR beta V segments appeared in productive rearrangements about 90% or about 30% of the time, broadly matching IMGT annotations.

The receptor library was made with the immunoSEQ multiplex PCR assay. For the multiplex PCR, a mixture combining 60 forward primers for TCR Vbeta segments and 13 reverse primers for TCR Jbeta segments was used. A multiplex PCR assay on genomic DNA amplified the CDR3 region of rearranged TCR beta genes. The Illumina HiSeq System was used to sequence the amplified TCR beta libraries as 87-base-pair reads. Processing in the source paper ran as follows. A later analysis tallied 75 million to 95 million unique TCR beta chains across the roughly 610 repertoires, and some 12 million of those chains were shared by two or more donors. A nearest-neighbor algorithm error-corrected the raw reads and collapsed the reads into unique sequences, merging closely related sequences to remove PCR and sequencing errors. Alignment of CDR3 sequences to IMGT reference sequences was used to assign V, D and J gene segments. Each retained sequence needed at least a six-nucleotide match to both a V gene segment and a J gene segment. A rearrangement counted as productive if the CDR3 had no stop codons and remained in frame with V and J, and every other rearrangement counted as non-productive. Following IMGT convention, CDR3 was defined as the stretch from the second conserved V-encoded cysteine to the conserved J-encoded phenylalanine. Sequences without an unambiguous match to a single V gene segment were excluded from the earlier analysis of 450 to 650 of the donors. An earlier analysis of around 600 of the donors classified V segments as functional when productive rearrangements were above 56.7% and as segregating when the standard deviation between donors was above 5%. A statistical classification framework was built for diagnosing cytomegalovirus status from the catalog of TCR beta chain sequences. In a later analysis, TCR nucleotide sequences were compared against IMGT/GENE-DB human TR gene sequences so that V and J genes could be assigned. The TCRdist pipeline was used in a later analysis to assign CDR3 sequences and most-parsimonious VDJ recombination scenarios. In a later analysis, every TCR beta chain was defined by the combination of its CDR3 amino acid sequence and its V-gene family, and reads without a unique V-gene family were dropped. To address suspected cross-contamination and a sequencing artifact, a later analysis removed over 500 highly shared, low-generation-probability nucleotide sequences. In a later analysis, a clonal expansion index was calculated for each public chain from normalized within-repertoire ranks of inferred template counts. A later analysis computed generation probabilities with a VDJ recombination model fitted to out-of-frame rearrangements, and checked the results against IGoR. In a later analysis, hypergeometric tests were used to score TCR-TCR, TCR-HLA and TCR-CMV co-occurrence, with a repertoire-size bias correction applied to TCR pairs. To estimate false discovery rates, a later analysis permuted the HLA or CMV assignments 20 times. A later analysis grouped co-occurring TCRs with DBSCAN, adding TCRdist sequence similarity when clustering within HLA-allele-positive subsets. Co-occurrence clustering excluded repertoires with fewer than 30,000 or more than 120,000 public chains, plus five with anomalous nucleotide sharing. What TCRdb holds here is the immuneACCESS table cut down to in-frame rearrangements. Part of the clones is not present; checked against another copy, under half of the missing clones reflect an unresolved V gene, and the others are unexplained. The V and J calls and clone size were taken over from that table, and D and trimming were inferred from the DNA. The table for this sample lists under 200,000 clones; about 82% of them were counted only once. Together, the top ten hold 1% of the sample.

The cohort consisted of 670 or so healthy bone marrow donors. Cohort members were all nominally healthy when sampled, although unrecorded immune exposures were likely present. The donor tested CMV seropositive, placing the donor among the 290 or so seropositive members of the cohort. A peripheral blood sample was collected from each donor, and TCR beta sequencing was performed on peripheral blood mononuclear cells. The Qiagen DNeasy Blood Extraction Kit was used to extract genomic DNA from the blood cell samples. Of note for this clone: Its specific antigen is unknown. No qualities accompany the bases; no much larger clone lies one base away.

The sequenced sample consisted of PBMCs. This clonotype originated in a woman between 45 and 65 years old in good health and CMV-seropositive.

The DNA sequence is given as TGTGCCAGCAGCTTAGACTGGAGGCGGGCCCGGGCTTTCTTT. This yields the protein CASSLDWRRARAFF. This sequence uses TRBV11-2 and TRBJ1-1, with the D gene uncertain. The cysteine opens and the phenylalanine closes a CDR3 of 14 amino acids. Only the CDR3 region is kept as DNA, spanning 42 bases read in frame from base 1. The germline V gene specifies SGHAT as CDR1 and FQNNGV as CDR2. V is pared back by 0 bases and J by 11 bases, with 16 bases lying between the germline termini.